The sequence of this T cell receptor beta chain was determined in a study of blood T cell repertoires in COVID-19. Clinical history reported by participants formed the basis on which cohorts were assigned. Resolution of symptoms, clearance, or two negative PCRs was present in recovered Cohort 3 donors. The CDR3 is made up of 17 amino acids. Germline trimming cut 5 bases from V and 0 bases from J; bases unmatched to any gene: 3. Germline V gives CDR1 MNHNY, CDR2 SVGAGI (reference sequence). This clone was seen a few times. Assay used: immunoSEQ multiplex PCR; TCRdb lists only in-frame clones, some missing. The sample contains 150,000 or so clones, 82% of which appear only once.

Sequencing was done on a sample of PBMCs or T cells enriched from blood (not recorded which). The V call is TRBV6-6, the J call TRBJ2-3, with 15 nucleotides matching TRBD2. This sequence originates from a man in his sixties who had recovered from COVID-19. CDR3: CASSQGLAGGSTDTQYF. CDR3 in DNA: TGTGCCAGCAGTCAGGGACTAGCGGGGGGTAGCACAGATACGCAGTATTTT.